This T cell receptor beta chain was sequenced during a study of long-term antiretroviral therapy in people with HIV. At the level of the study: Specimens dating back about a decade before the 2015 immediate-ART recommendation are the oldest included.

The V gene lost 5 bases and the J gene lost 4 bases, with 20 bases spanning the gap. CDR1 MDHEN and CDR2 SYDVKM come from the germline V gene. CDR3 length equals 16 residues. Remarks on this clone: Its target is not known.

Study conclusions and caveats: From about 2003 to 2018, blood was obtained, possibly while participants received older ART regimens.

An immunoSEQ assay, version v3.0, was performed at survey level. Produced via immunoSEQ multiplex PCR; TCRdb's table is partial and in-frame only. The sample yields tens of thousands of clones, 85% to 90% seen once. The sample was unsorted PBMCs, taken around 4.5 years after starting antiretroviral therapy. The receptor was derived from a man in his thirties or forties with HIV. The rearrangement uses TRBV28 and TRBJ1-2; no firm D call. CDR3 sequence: CASSPLGGRLLYGYTF. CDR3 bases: TGTGCCAGCAGTCCCCTCGGCGGCCGCCTACTCTATGGCTACACCTTC.